This is a list of T cell receptor beta chains from one sample in a study of blood T cell repertoires in COVID-19. Generated by immunoSEQ multiplex PCR, the TCRdb table keeps only in-frame clones and is missing some. The data hold about 230,000 clones, with around 83% observed a single time. The sequencing sample was made of peripheral blood. These receptors were taken from a woman between 45 and 65 years old with acute or convalescent COVID-19. Both conserved end residues are part of each CDR3. The order of the fields is V gene, D gene, clone size, J gene, CDR3 protein, CDR3 DNA. The D gene is left open where the match is weak. Not all rows give a size; the values are once, few, many and, for expanded clones, a class.

TRBV19,NA,NA,TRBJ1-2,CASQRDTLYGYTF,TGTGCCAGTCAAAGGGACACACTCTATGGCTACACCTTC
TRBV18,TRBD2,NA,TRBJ2-7,CASSTRRGGSGDYEQYF,TGTGCCAGCTCAACTCGTCGGGGGGGTAGCGGGGACTACGAGCAGTACTTC
TRBV28,TRBD1,NA,TRBJ2-7,CASSSRTGFDEQYF,TGTGCCAGCAGTTCCCGGACAGGGTTCGACGAGCAGTACTTC
TRBV28,NA,NA,TRBJ1-5,CASSLIDGGQPQHF,TGTGCCAGCAGTTTGATCGACGGGGGTCAGCCCCAGCATTTT
TRBV19,TRBD1,NA,TRBJ1-2,CAGQGSGRGYTF,TGTGCCGGACAGGGATCGGGAAGAGGCTACACCTTC
TRBV9,NA,NA,TRBJ1-1,CASSVQGWTEAFF,TGTGCCAGCAGCGTCCAGGGTTGGACTGAAGCTTTCTTT
TRBV18,NA,few,TRBJ2-1,CASSPATMAEQFF,TGTGCCAGCTCACCGGCAACTATGGCTGAGCAGTTCTTC
TRBV5-5,TRBD1,few,TRBJ1-2,CASSFRTGGDGYTF,TGTGCCAGCAGCTTCCGGACAGGGGGCGATGGCTACACCTTC
TRBV6-6,NA,NA,TRBJ2-2,CASSYSHSNTGELFF,TGTGCCAGCAGTTACTCCCATTCGAACACCGGGGAGCTGTTTTTT
TRBV3-1/TRBV3-2,TRBD1,NA,TRBJ1-1,CASSRTGKAFF,TGTGCCAGCAGCCGGACAGGAAAAGCTTTCTTT
TRBV6-2/TRBV6-3,NA,NA,TRBJ2-1,CASSPPETGQFF,TGTGCCAGCAGCCCCCCCGAGACAGGGCAGTTCTTC
TRBV5-1,NA,few,TRBJ1-1,CASSLGAAMNTEAFF,TGCGCCAGCAGCTTGGGGGCAGCCATGAACACTGAAGCTTTCTTT
TRBV7-3,TRBD1,NA,TRBJ2-2,CASSLSQGAGTGELFF,TGTGCCAGCAGCTTAAGTCAGGGGGCAGGCACCGGGGAGCTGTTTTTT
TRBV12-3/TRBV12-4,NA,NA,TRBJ2-7,CASSIGSYYEQYF,TGTGCCAGCAGCATCGGGAGTTACTACGAGCAGTACTTC
TRBV9,TRBD2,NA,TRBJ2-5,CASSVGGGPSETQYF,TGTGCCAGCAGCGTCGGGGGAGGGCCTTCAGAGACCCAGTACTTC
TRBV5-8,NA,NA,TRBJ2-5,CASSADGQRDETQYF,TGTGCCAGCAGCGCAGATGGACAGAGGGACGAGACCCAGTACTTC
TRBV28,NA,NA,TRBJ2-4,CASSLIPEGTKNIQYF,TGTGCCAGCAGTTTAATACCAGAGGGCACGAAAAACATTCAGTACTTC
TRBV28,TRBD2,NA,TRBJ2-5,CASVVGGQETQYF,TGTGCCAGCGTGGTGGGGGGGCAAGAGACCCAGTACTTC
TRBV11-2,TRBD2,NA,TRBJ2-3,CASSLGGRTSGGTDTQYF,TGTGCCAGCAGCTTAGGGGGTAGGACTAGCGGGGGCACAGATACGCAGTATTTT
TRBV7-9,TRBD2,NA,TRBJ2-2,CASSSGLAGSTGELFF,TGTGCCAGCAGCTCAGGACTAGCGGGAAGCACCGGGGAGCTGTTTTTT
TRBV14,NA,NA,TRBJ2-7,CASSQDGSRLSYEQYF,TGTGCCAGCAGCCAAGATGGCAGCAGGCTCTCCTACGAGCAGTACTTC
TRBV6-6,TRBD1,NA,TRBJ2-7,CASSKDRDRSYEQYF,TGTGCCAGCAGTAAGGACAGGGACCGATCCTACGAGCAGTACTTC
TRBV6-5,NA,NA,TRBJ1-4,CASSTDGGNEKLFF,TGTGCCAGCAGCACGGACGGGGGAAATGAAAAACTGTTTTTT
TRBV5-6,NA,few,TRBJ1-1,CASSAPGGSTEAFF,TGTGCCAGCAGCGCGCCCGGGGGGAGCACTGAAGCTTTCTTT
TRBV5-5,NA,NA,TRBJ2-7,CASSLKRSDSYEQYF,TGTGCCAGCAGCTTGAAGCGGTCCGATTCCTACGAGCAGTACTTC
TRBV7-8,NA,NA,TRBJ2-7,CASSSGERSAYEQYF,TGTGCCAGCAGCAGTGGGGAGAGATCCGCCTACGAGCAGTACTTC
TRBV5-1,NA,NA,TRBJ2-1,CASSFFQSDEQFF,TGCGCCAGCAGCTTCTTTCAGAGCGATGAGCAGTTCTTC
TRBV9,TRBD1,NA,TRBJ1-4,CASSVSSGTGYEKLFF,TGTGCCAGCAGCGTATCCTCCGGGACAGGGTATGAAAAACTGTTTTTT
TRBV29-1,TRBD1,NA,TRBJ1-3,CSVAGTGGNTIYF,TGCAGCGTTGCCGGGACAGGCGGAAACACCATATATTTT
TRBV24-1,NA,few,TRBJ2-4,CATSDTQGSKNIQYF,TGTGCCACCAGTGATACTCAGGGGTCCAAAAACATTCAGTACTTC
TRBV7-2,TRBD2,few,TRBJ2-3,CASSLLYASGGTDTQYF,TGTGCCAGCAGCCTACTCTACGCTAGCGGGGGAACAGATACGCAGTATTTT
TRBV7-3,TRBD1,NA,TRBJ2-2,CASSTDRAGTGELFF,TGTGCCAGCAGCACGGACAGGGCGGGGACCGGGGAGCTGTTTTTT
TRBV6-5,TRBD2,NA,TRBJ2-1,CASSLTSGGINEQFF,TGTGCCAGCAGCCTAACTAGCGGGGGGATTAATGAGCAGTTCTTC
TRBV7-2,TRBD1,few,TRBJ2-4,CASSLLGQGDIQYF,TGTGCCAGCAGCTTACTTGGACAGGGGGACATTCAGTACTTC
TRBV11-2,NA,NA,TRBJ1-1,CASSPSFLFGRDTEAFF,TGTGCCAGCAGCCCTAGCTTCCTCTTTGGGCGCGACACTGAAGCTTTCTTT
TRBV5-6,NA,NA,TRBJ1-4,CASSKGHYSTNEKLFF,TGTGCCAGCAGCAAGGGACATTATTCAACTAATGAAAAACTGTTTTTT
TRBV15,NA,once,TRBJ1-1,CATSRDGGTEAFF,TGTGCCACCAGCAGAGACGGGGGCACTGAAGCTTTCTTT
TRBV28,NA,NA,TRBJ2-1,CASSAGNYNEQFF,TGTGCCAGCAGTGCGGGGAATTACAATGAGCAGTTCTTC
TRBV2,NA,NA,TRBJ1-5,CASREGITQPQHF,TGTGCCAGCAGGGAGGGAATTACTCAGCCCCAGCATTTT
TRBV15,NA,NA,TRBJ2-5,CATKGGGGAEETQYF,TGTGCCACCAAGGGGGGGGGCGGGGCGGAAGAGACCCAGTACTTC
TRBV15,TRBD1,NA,TRBJ1-5,CATSSYRGNQPQHF,TGTGCCACCAGCAGTTACAGGGGGAATCAGCCCCAGCATTTT
TRBV30,TRBD2,NA,TRBJ2-1,CAWSPTSGLLLNEQFF,TGTGCCTGGAGTCCGACTAGCGGTCTACTTCTCAATGAGCAGTTCTTC
TRBV4-2,TRBD1,NA,TRBJ1-2,CASSQDPGGLLGYTF,TGTGCCAGCAGCCAAGATCCAGGGGGTCTCCTAGGCTACACCTTC
TRBV6-6,TRBD1,few,TRBJ1-6,CASSSRDSYNSPLHF,TGTGCCAGCAGTTCCCGGGACAGTTATAATTCACCCCTCCACTTT
TRBV25-1,NA,NA,TRBJ2-7,CASSESWSYEQYF,TGTGCCAGCAGTGAATCTTGGAGCTACGAGCAGTACTTC
TRBV28,TRBD1,once,TRBJ2-2,CASSFYVGGSTNTGELFF,TGTGCCAGCAGTTTTTATGTAGGGGGCAGTACGAACACCGGGGAGCTGTTTTTT
TRBV2,NA,NA,TRBJ2-1,CASTKRDWPYNEQFF,TGTGCCAGCACTAAGAGGGACTGGCCGTACAATGAGCAGTTCTTC
TRBV27,NA,NA,TRBJ2-2,CASSLGFGQYTGELFF,TGTGCCAGCAGTTTAGGATTTGGACAGTACACCGGGGAGCTGTTTTTT
TRBV5-1,NA,once,TRBJ2-5,CASRRGDTRGETQYF,TGCGCCAGCCGACGAGGGGACACTAGAGGGGAGACCCAGTACTTC
TRBV5-1,TRBD1,few,TRBJ1-1,CASSPGQGWTEAFF,TGCGCCAGCAGCCCGGGACAGGGATGGACTGAAGCTTTCTTT
TRBV6-5,TRBD1,NA,TRBJ1-6,CASLRGLGSPLHF,TGTGCCAGCTTGAGGGGGCTAGGGTCACCCCTCCACTTT
TRBV29-1,NA,few,TRBJ1-1,CSVGRGGEAFF,TGCAGCGTAGGTCGGGGGGGTGAAGCTTTCTTT
TRBV7-9,NA,NA,TRBJ1-1,CASSATTGSEAFF,TGTGCCAGCAGCGCAACGACCGGGTCTGAAGCTTTCTTT
TRBV12-3/TRBV12-4,NA,NA,TRBJ1-1,CASSSLANTEAFF,TGTGCCAGCAGCTCACTTGCGAACACTGAAGCTTTCTTT